This TCR beta chain originates from a study of OX40 agonist ivuxolimab in advanced cancers. Overall study context: The dose of intravenous ivuxolimab that patients received every 2 weeks ranged from 0.01 to 10 mg/kg.

Whole-study results and caveats: CD8+ T cells showed, on average, more clonal expansion than CD4+ cells. Among patients with partial responses at 0.1-3.0 mg/kg, clonal expansion was among the lowest.

Note on this clone: As yet, its antigen is unknown.

The protocol was immunoSEQ multiplex PCR, while the TCRdb copy is restricted to in-frame clones and leaves out a portion. The sample yields some 50,000 clones, around 86% seen once. The germline CDR1 and CDR2 sequences are MNHNS and SASEGT. Unmatched junction bases numbered 3, after V lost 2 bases and J lost 4 bases. The CDR3 runs to 14 residues. The chain is built from TRBV6-1 and TRBJ1-2; the match to TRBD1 covers 8 bases. Sequencing was performed on CD4+ or CD8+ T cells sorted from blood, taken in a trial of the OX40 agonist ivuxolimab. This receptor was identified in an adult with an advanced solid tumor such as melanoma, head and neck, liver or kidney cancer. CDR3 sequence: CASSERGTGYGYTF. The CDR3 DNA sequence: TGTGCCAGCAGTGAAAGGGGGACAGGCTATGGCTACACCTTC.